The 30 T cell receptor beta chains in this list originate from one sample, sequenced in a study of T cells in Graves' hyperthyroidism and ophthalmopathy (dated by TCRdb to between 2019 and 2020). The library was made by multiplex PCR. TCRdb records Illumina HiSeq 2000 as the sequencer. The TCR beta CDR3 regions were amplified from RNA transcripts. For the first round of RT-PCR on the TCR CDR3, the HTBI primer set was used together with the Qiagen OneStep RT-PCR kit. TCRdb reanalyzed the raw reads on its own, using fastp at Q25 for trimming and MiXCR for clone calling, and kept in-frame beta chains. Each record represents a unique CDR3 protein, reported with the most common genes and DNA among its rows. Within this sample are approximately 870,000 distinct CDR3 sequences, with 38% of them counted one time only. The ten largest account for approximately 10% of the sample. The sample taken for sequencing was blood. The receptors stem from a man aged 18 to 35 with Graves' hyperthyroidism.

In nucleotides, the CDR3 is TGTGCCAGTAGATCGGGACTAGCGGGCGGGGAGCTGTTTTTT. Protein: CASRSGLAGGELFF. This chain uses TRBV19 with TRBJ2-2, with TRBD2 identical over 12 bases. The CDR3 spans 14 residues. From germline, CDR1 is LNHDA and CDR2 SQIVND (reference sequence). V lost 6 bases and J lost 7; bases outside the gene matches: 3.

The gene calls are TRBV12-3 or TRBV12-4 and TRBJ1-1; D is possibly TRBD1 (5 bases). V gave up 5 bases and J gave up 1 base, with 11 bases separating them. The CDR3 spans 14 residues. The CDR3 loop is CASSGTRGNTEAFF. The CDR3 nucleotides are TGTGCCAGCAGTGGGACCCGGGGGAACACTGAAGCTTTCTTT.

This clonotype was seen a single time. The genes are TRBV12-3 or TRBV12-4 and TRBJ2-6; no definite D call. This CDR3 spans 15 amino acids. Trimming left V 5 bases short and J 0 bases short, with 8 bases between. The CDR3 DNA is TGTGCCAGCAGTGCCACAGTCTCTGGGGCCAACGTCCTGACTTTC. Amino acids: CASSATVSGANVLTF.

This sequence joins TRBV7-2 and TRBJ1-1; D not certain. The CDR3 extends over 16 amino acids. V lost 2 bases to trimming and J lost 5 bases, with 18 bases between them. Germline V CDR1 and CDR2: SGHTA, FQGNSA. The CDR3, as DNA: TGTGCCAGCAGCTTATCCCTGGGATCTCCAACGACTGAAGCTTTCTTT. Its protein product is CASSLSLGSPTTEAFF.

The rearrangement uses TRBV9 and TRBJ2-2, with 7 nucleotides matching TRBD2. V trimming: 9 bases; J trimming: 1 base; junction bases outside the gene matches: 3. CDR1 and CDR2 from the germline V gene are SGDLS and YYNGEE. The CDR3 is made up of 13 amino acids. The CDR3 sequence is CATLARNTGELFF. CDR3 coding DNA: TGTGCCACACTAGCGAGGAACACCGGGGAGCTGTTTTTT.

Concerning this clonotype: This may be a read error: a much more frequent sequence differs by one nucleotide. This chain uses TRBV29-1 with TRBJ2-5, with D possibly matching TRBD1 (5 bases). CDR1 and CDR2 from the germline V gene are SQVTM and ANQGSEA. The CDR3 extends over 12 amino acids. The CDR3 DNA reads TGCAGCGTCTGGACAACACAAGAGGCCCAGTACTTC. This sequence encodes CSVWTTQEAQYF. Full variable domain (outside the CDR3, taken from reference TRBV29-1 and TRBJ2-5): SAVISQKPSRDICQRGTSLTIQCQVDSQVTMMFWYRQQPGQSLTLIATANQGSEATYESGFVIDKFPISRPNLTFSTLTVSNMSPEDSSIYLCSVWTTQEAQYFGPGTRLLVL.

This clonotype was seen ten or more times. The chain uses TRBV19 and TRBJ1-5, with 7 positions matching TRBD1. The ends lost 6 bases at V and 3 bases at J; junction bases unmatched: 8. The CDR3 length is 15 residues. Germline V gene lookup returns CDR1 LNHDA and CDR2 SQIVND (reference sequence). CDR3 coding DNA: TGTGCCAGTAGCCGGGGGACAGCAGACAATCAGCCCCAGCATTTT. The encoded protein is CASSRGTADNQPQHF.

This chain links TRBV29-1 with TRBJ2-3; TRBD1 aligns across 7 bases. The CDR3 has 15 residues. Germline V gene data show CDR1 as SQVTM and CDR2 as ANQGSEA. V trimming: 7 bases; J trimming: 0 bases; junction bases outside the gene matches: 10. The chain's CDR3 is CSGMDRTTSTDTQYF. For the CDR3, the DNA is TGCAGCGGAATGGACAGGACCACTAGCACAGATACGCAGTATTTT.

This clonotype was detected only a few times. The chain combines TRBV7-3 with TRBJ2-2; D possibly uses TRBD1 or TRBD2 (5 bases each). Trimming took 5 bases from V and 7 from J, leaving 17 bases between them. The CDR3 runs to 15 residues. CDR1 is SGHTA and CDR2 is FQGTGA in the germline V gene. CDR3 loop: CASSIPDKGSGELFF. The CDR3 DNA follows: TGTGCCAGCAGCATCCCGGACAAAGGGAGCGGGGAGCTGTTTTTT.

This clonotype was detected only a few times. The chain couples TRBV11-2 to TRBJ2-5; TRBD1 aligns across 11 bases. The germline CDR1 and CDR2 sequences are SGHAT and FQNNGV. V dropped 5 bases and J dropped 1; count of bases not matched to a gene: 6. The CDR3 is 16 amino acids. As DNA, the CDR3 is TGTGCCAGCAGCCCCGGGACAGGGGGACCCCAAGAGACCCAGTACTTC. It translates to CASSPGTGGPQETQYF.

A single count supports this clonotype. V gene TRBV7-2 combines with J gene TRBJ1-3; possible D gene TRBD1, 5 bases. V was pared by 6 bases and J by 4 bases, with 16 bases between. Germline V gene data show CDR1 as SGHTA and CDR2 as FQGNSA. This CDR3 is 15 amino acids long. CDR3 in amino acids: CASSYSPGPGNTIYF. The DNA of the CDR3 is TGTGCCAGCAGTTACTCGCCAGGGCCAGGAAACACCATATATTTT. The whole variable domain, remainder taken from reference TRBV7-2 and TRBJ1-3, is GAGVSQSPSNKVTEKGKDVELRCDPISGHTALYWYRQSLGQGLEFLIYFQGNSAPDKSGLPSDRFSAERTGGSVSTLTIQRTQQEDSAVYLCASSYSPGPGNTIYFGEGSWLTVV.

Regarding this clonotype: Relative to the germline gene, one junction end is altered; a read error may explain this. J is TRBJ1-1 and V is TRBV7-2, with D possibly matching TRBD1 (5 bases). CDR1 and CDR2 (germline): SGHTA, FQGNSA. CDR3 length: 17 amino acids. The CDR3 sequence: CASSSTGTGSLYGEAFF. As DNA, the CDR3 is TGTGCCAGTAGCTCAACCGGGACCGGGAGTCTGTACGGTGAAGCTTTCTTT.

This clonotype was observed at least ten times. This chain joins TRBV29-1 and TRBJ1-4, with TRBD1 matching 12 bases. The V gene's germline CDR1 is SQVTM and CDR2 ANQGSEA. The CDR3 runs to 15 residues. V shed 5 bases and J 6 bases; nucleotides not matched to a gene: 7. In DNA, the CDR3 is TGCAGCGTTCTCGGGACAGGGGGCGAGGATGAAAAACTGTTTTTT. Encoded protein: CSVLGTGGEDEKLFF.

The chain links TRBV7-9 to TRBJ2-7; maybe TRBD1 (5 bases). Germline loops: CDR1 SEHNR, CDR2 FQNEAQ (reference sequence). The CDR3 sequence is 14 residues long. Trimming pared 5 bases from V and 6 bases from J, leaving 17 bases between. The CDR3 protein is CASSPRQHRGEQYF. The DNA of the CDR3 is TGTGCCAGCAGCCCCAGACAGCATAGAGGCGAGCAGTACTTC.

This clonotype was seen ten or more times. The CDR3 DNA sequence: TGTGCCAGCAGTGACGACTCACGAACAGGAAACACCATATATTTT. Its translation: CASSDDSRTGNTIYF. The rearrangement links TRBV2 to TRBJ1-3; D is unclear. This CDR3 region has 15 residues. Per the germline V gene, CDR1 is SNHLY and CDR2 is FYNNEI. V lost 3 bases and J 4 bases, leaving 13 bases between the germline ends.

This clonotype has more than one count but fewer than ten. This may come from a read error, since a much larger clone is one base off. The chain is built from TRBV11-3 and TRBJ1-2; the D gene is possibly TRBD1 (6 bases). V was cut by 5 bases and J by 4 bases, with 11 bases left in between. This CDR3 is 13 amino acids long. The germline V gene has CDR1 SGHNT and CDR2 YENEEA. The chain's CDR3 is CASSLQGVYGYTF. The CDR3 coding sequence is TGTGCCAGCAGCCTACAGGGAGTCTATGGCTACACCTTC.

The rearrangement joins TRBV19 to TRBJ1-2; D is possibly TRBD1 (5 bases). CDR3 size: 11 residues. Trimming took off 9 bases at V and 8 bases at J, with 13 bases between the two ends. Looked up from germline, CDR1 is LNHDA and CDR2 is SQIVND (reference sequence). DNA for the CDR3: TGTGCCAGCCCCGGGGCCAGAGGCTACACCTTC. It translates to CASPGARGYTF.

This chain joins TRBV6-5 and TRBJ2-5, with TRBD2 identical over 7 bases. Trimming at V came to 4 bases and at J to 5 bases, leaving 7 bases not matched to a gene. Germline loops: CDR1 MNHEY, CDR2 SVGAGI. The CDR3 length is 14 residues. CDR3 sequence reads: CASSSPGTTETQYF. CDR3 nucleotides: TGTGCCAGCAGTTCCCCCGGGACTACGGAGACCCAGTACTTC.

In its sample, this clonotype was seen many times. The chain combines TRBV20-1 with TRBJ1-5; D is unclear. Germline loops: CDR1 DFQATT, CDR2 SNEGSKA (reference sequence). Trimming took 3 bases from V and 11 from J, leaving 11 bases between them. The CDR3 sequence is 11 residues long. This CDR3 is CSAREGAAQHF. CDR3 DNA sequence: TGCAGTGCTAGGGAGGGAGCGGCCCAGCATTTT.

This clonotype was observed at least ten times. Germline is not matched at one junction end, which may reflect a read error. CDR3 coding DNA: TGTGCCAGCAGCGAAGAGGCTGGGAAGCAGCCCCAGCATTTT. Translation gives CASSEEAGKQPQHF. V usage is TRBV2 and J usage is TRBJ1-5; D remains unclear. The CDR3 spans 14 residues. The germline V gene has CDR1 SNHLY and CDR2 FYNNEI.

The rearrangement uses TRBV7-6 and TRBJ2-2, with D perhaps matching TRBD2 (5 bases). The ends were cut back, 0 bases at V and 0 bases at J, with 11 bases in the middle. Germline V gene sequence: CDR1 SGHVS, CDR2 FNYEAQ. The CDR3 extends over 17 amino acids. Here the CDR3 DNA reads TGTGCCAGCAGCTTAGCTCTGGTGGGAGCGAACACCGGGGAGCTGTTTTTT. It translates to CASSLALVGANTGELFF.

The chain employs TRBV29-1 and TRBJ2-1; TRBD1 aligns across 7 bases. This CDR3 comprises 16 residues. Germline loops: CDR1 SQVTM, CDR2 ANQGSEA. After removal of 0 bases from V and 2 bases from J, the junction contained 7 bases not matched to a gene. The CDR3 nucleotides read TGCAGCGTTGAAGAACCGGGACAGTCCCCCTACAATGAGCAGTTCTTC. It translates to CSVEEPGQSPYNEQFF.

This clonotype was counted ten times or more. The chain links TRBV5-1 to TRBJ1-1; no reliable D call. Germline assignment: CDR1 SGHRS and CDR2 YFSETQ. V dropped 2 bases and J dropped 1 base, with 6 bases sitting between them. CDR3 length equals 13 residues. In DNA, the CDR3 is TGCGCCAGCAGCTTTATGGGGAACACTGAAGCTTTCTTT. Translation gives CASSFMGNTEAFF.

This clonotype was recorded at least ten times. V usage is TRBV24-1 and J usage is TRBJ1-2, with no clear D. With 0 bases removed from V and 4 bases from J, the gap between germline ends came to 14 bases. Germline V lookup: CDR1 KGHDR, CDR2 SFDVKD. The CDR3 loop spans 16 amino acids. CDR3 in DNA: TGTGCCACCAGTGATTTGCACCCCCCCAGGACCTATGGCTACACCTTC. It specifies CATSDLHPPRTYGYTF.

The rearrangement uses TRBV5-1 and TRBJ2-2; the D gene could be TRBD1 or TRBD2 (5 bases each). Germline CDR1 is SGHRS and CDR2 is YFSETQ. The V and J ends lost 8 bases and 0 bases respectively, with 14 bases between them. This CDR3 region has 15 residues. CDR3 in DNA: TGCGCCAGTTATCAGGGACCCCCGAACACCGGGGAGCTGTTTTTT. It translates to CASYQGPPNTGELFF.

In its sample, this clonotype was seen a few times. This sequence joins TRBV30 and TRBJ2-5; TRBD1 matches at 7 bases. Looked up from germline, CDR1 is GTSNPN and CDR2 is SVGIG (reference sequence). V lost 0 bases, J lost 7 bases, and 5 bases stayed unmatched. The CDR3 contains 13 residues. CDR3 DNA sequence: TGTGCCTGGAGTGTAAAGGGGGCGCGGACCCAGTACTTC. Translation gives CAWSVKGARTQYF.

This sequence joins TRBV6-1 and TRBJ1-1, with 9 positions matching TRBD1. Germline CDR1 reads MNHNS; CDR2 reads SASEGT. The trim removed 6 bases at V and 3 bases at J, leaving 5 bases unmatched. CDR3 length: 14 amino acids. The DNA of the CDR3 is TGTGCCAGCAGCGGGACAGGGCGGTACACTGAAGCTTTCTTT. It is translated as CASSGTGRYTEAFF.

On this clonotype: A read error may explain this, as a much larger clone is one base away. CDR3 DNA sequence: TGTGTCAGCAGCACGGGACAGGGGGTAAACGAGCAGTACTTC. It codes for CVSSTGQGVNEQYF. V is TRBV7-9 and J is TRBJ2-7, with 11 bases identical to TRBD1. The CDR3 totals 14 residues. Germline CDR1 reads SEHNR; CDR2 reads FQNEAQ (reference sequence).

This clonotype came up many times. The CDR3: CASRRGGREKLFF. In DNA form, the CDR3 reads TGTGCCAGCAGGCGAGGCGGTCGGGAAAAACTGTTTTTT. The V call is TRBV6-5, the J call TRBJ1-4, with D uncertain. The CDR3 has 13 amino acids. V lost 6 bases and J lost 8, with 13 bases in between. Germline values: CDR1 MNHEY, CDR2 SVGAGI.

V and J are TRBV7-9 and TRBJ1-2, with D possibly TRBD1 on 5 matching bases. The CDR3 runs to 13 residues. The V gene lost 5 bases and the J gene lost 10 bases, with 17 bases spanning the gap. Germline values: CDR1 SEHNR, CDR2 FQNEAQ (reference sequence). The CDR3 coding sequence is TGTGCCAGCAGCGACCGGTGGGGCCGACTCTACACCTTC. This codes for CASSDRWGRLYTF.